The 16 T cell receptor beta chains below all came from one sample that was sequenced in a study of T cells in women clearing cervical HPV infection. Using immunoSEQ multiplex PCR, the repertoire was profiled, and TCRdb retains in-frame clones only, with some absent. Here the sample table reports approximately 28,000 clones. Source material: blood buffy coat. These receptor sequences come from a woman aged 18-70 years with a cervical HPV16 infection that either progressed to CIN3+ or cleared (not recorded which).

For this clone: Coverage ceases 3 residues before the CDR3 finishes, and the germline J gene fills in the end. This chain joins TRBV30 and TRBJ2-1; 13 bases align to TRBD2. The CDR3 is made up of 14 amino acids. Germline CDR1 reads GTSNPN; CDR2 reads SVGIG (reference sequence). J lost 9 bases, V lost 3 bases, and 5 bases had no gene match. CDR3 DNA (partial): TGTGCCTGGAGCTTGACTAGCGGGAGGTTTGAG. This encodes CAWSLTSGRFE. The whole CDR3 sequence reads CAWSLTSGRFEQFF.

Of note for this clone: The sequenced fragment ends 3 residues before the CDR3 boundary, so the rest is inferred from the germline J gene. The V gene is TRBV2, the J gene TRBJ2-3; D might be TRBD1 (5 bases). The V end lost 7 bases, the J end lost 2 bases, and 16 bases lay between the germline ends. The CDR3 is made up of 15 amino acids. CDR1 and CDR2 (germline): SNHLY, FYNNEI. Here the CDR3 reads CASTQGPWATDTQYF. CDR3 DNA (partial): TGTGCCAGCACCCAGGGCCCCTGGGCCACAGATACG.

About this clone itself: The read comes to an end 3 residues before the CDR3 does, leaving the germline J gene to fill in the end. This chain connects TRBV18 to TRBJ2-1, with D perhaps matching TRBD1 (5 bases). Germline loops: CDR1 KGHSH, CDR2 LQKENI. Trimming shortened V by 4 bases and J by 0 bases, and 7 bases separated the two germline ends. The CDR3 is 14 amino acids. The CDR3 DNA, read in part, is TGTGCCAGCTCACAGGACAACTCCTACAATGAG. It yields the protein CASSQDNSYNE. The whole CDR3 reads CASSQDNSYNEQFF.

Remarks on this clone: The observed sequence ends 3 residues before the CDR3 terminus, with the missing tail filled in from the germline J gene. This rearrangement joins TRBV9 to TRBJ2-3; D call uncertain. Germline-derived CDR1 and CDR2 are SGDLS and YYNGEE. V was clipped by 3 bases and J by 0 bases, with 14 bases between them. This CDR3 has 16 residues. The CDR3 DNA, read in part, is TGTGCCAGCAGCGCTGGCGGCAGCGCTAGCACAGATACG. Its protein product is CASSAGGSASTDT. The entire CDR3 is CASSAGGSASTDTQYF.

For this clone: With the read ending 3 residues before the CDR3 end, the germline J gene is used to fill in that end. The chain employs TRBV7-9 and TRBJ2-7; 8 bases align to TRBD1. Per germline, CDR1 SEHNR and CDR2 FQNEAQ (reference sequence). CDR3 length: 15 amino acids. J lost 5 bases, V lost 1 base, and 7 bases had no gene match. The CDR3 protein is CASSLGDRGRDEQYF. CDR3 bases read: TGTGCCAGCAGCTTAGGTGACAGGGGTAGGGACGAG.

Points on this clone: The read ends 3 residues shy of where the CDR3 ends; the end is completed using the germline J gene. V usage is TRBV11-2 and J usage is TRBJ2-7; D might be TRBD1 (6 bases). V gave up 5 bases and J gave up 0 bases, with 8 bases separating them. This CDR3 contains 13 residues. In germline, CDR1 is SGHAT, CDR2 FQNNGV. The CDR3: CASSQGSSYEQYF. CDR3 DNA, as far as it was read: TGTGCCAGCAGCCAGGGGAGCTCCTACGAG.

For this clone: Sequencing ends 3 residues short of the CDR3 end; the germline J gene provides the rest. The chain joins TRBV5-1 to TRBJ2-3; 7 nucleotides agree with TRBD1. The J segment lost 2 bases and the V segment lost 4 bases, leaving 7 bases of the junction unmatched. Germline assignment: CDR1 SGHRS and CDR2 YFSETQ. The CDR3 runs to 15 residues. The covered CDR3 bases are TGCGCCAGCAGCCCAAAACAGGGGCTCACAGATACG. This encodes CASSPKQGLTDT. The full CDR3 is CASSPKQGLTDTQYF.

As regards this clone: Sequencing ends 3 residues short of the CDR3 end; the germline J gene provides the rest. The chain links TRBV6-2 or TRBV6-3 to TRBJ2-3; 7 positions match TRBD2. The CDR3 extends over 14 amino acids. The J segment lost 5 bases and the V segment lost 10 bases, leaving 12 bases of the junction unmatched. Germline CDR1 is MNHEY and CDR2 is SVGEGT. Partial CDR3 DNA: TGTGCCACCGCGGCGACTAGCCTTCTAGATACG. It codes for CATAATSLLDT. The CDR3 as a whole reads CATAATSLLDTQYF.

Worth noting for this clone: The CDR3 end is not reached by the read, which stops 3 residues before it; the germline J gene fills it in. This sequence joins TRBV5-8 and TRBJ2-5, with TRBD2 identical over 9 bases. V gave up 6 bases and J gave up 5 bases; unmatched junction bases: 8. This CDR3 spans 14 amino acids. The germline gives CDR1 SGHTS, CDR2 YDEGEE. The CDR3 sequence is CASTARLAAETQYF. The sequenced part of the CDR3 DNA is TGTGCCAGCACCGCCCGACTAGCGGCCGAGACC.

About this clone: The read falls 3 residues short of the CDR3 end, and the missing part is taken from the germline J gene. This rearrangement joins TRBV19 to TRBJ2-5; 11 nucleotides agree with TRBD2. Germline loops: CDR1 LNHDA, CDR2 SQIVND (reference sequence). Losses at the gene ends were 4 bases for V and 5 bases for J; bases not matched to a gene: 6. This CDR3 region has 15 residues. CDR3 sequence: CASSKTSGSGETQYF. The part of the CDR3 DNA that was read is TGTGCCAGTAGTAAAACTAGCGGGAGCGGGGAGACC.

Points on this clone: Read coverage stops 3 residues before the CDR3 terminus; the germline J gene supplies the remainder. The rearrangement links TRBV5-1 to TRBJ2-3; TRBD1 matches at 8 bases. The CDR3 is 14 residues long. The junction had 5 bases not matched to a gene; V was cut back by 4 bases and J by 4 bases. Germline values: CDR1 SGHRS, CDR2 YFSETQ. The DNA read from the CDR3 is TGCGCCAGCAGCCTCGGACAGGGACCAGATACG. Translated, it gives CASSLGQGPDT. The full CDR3 reads CASSLGQGPDTQYF.

As regards this clone: The read ends 3 residues before the CDR3 terminus; that terminus is restored from the germline J gene. The rearrangement links TRBV4-1 to TRBJ2-1; 8 bases fit TRBD1. CDR3 size: 16 residues. Germline trimming cut 4 bases from V and 8 bases from J; bases unmatched to any gene: 13. Germline V lookup: CDR1 MGHRA, CDR2 YSYEKL. The part of the CDR3 DNA that was read is TGCGCCAGCAGCCGAACGGGACAGGAGGGGATCCATGAG. Translated: CASSRTGQEGIHE. From start to end, the CDR3 is CASSRTGQEGIHEQFF.

As regards this clone: The sequenced fragment ends 3 residues before the CDR3 boundary, so the rest is inferred from the germline J gene. V and J are TRBV4-2 and TRBJ2-7; 9 bases map to TRBD1. Germline values: CDR1 LGHNA, CDR2 YNFKEQ. The CDR3 consists of 15 residues. Germline trimming cut 1 base from V and 4 bases from J; bases unmatched to any gene: 5. This CDR3 is CASSQVRDREYEQYF. Partial CDR3 DNA: TGTGCCAGCAGCCAAGTCCGGGACAGGGAATACGAG.

A word on this clone: From the germline J gene comes the end of the CDR3, since the read stops 3 residues before it. The chain employs TRBV10-3 and TRBJ1-3, with a possible D match to TRBD1 (6 bases). V was shortened by 10 bases and J by 1 base, with 11 bases between the two germline ends. The CDR3 has 13 residues. The V gene's germline CDR1 is ENHRY and CDR2 SYGVKD. Here the CDR3 reads CASVQGSGNTIYF. The CDR3 bases that were read are TGTGCCAGCGTGCAGGGGTCTGGAAACACC.

A note on this clone: From the germline J gene comes the end of the CDR3, since the read stops 3 residues before it. The chain links TRBV7-2 to TRBJ1-5; TRBD1 might be the D (5 bases). There are 14 residues in the CDR3. CDR1 and CDR2 (germline): SGHTA, FQGNSA. Trimming shortened V by 5 bases and J by 5 bases, and 13 bases separated the two germline ends. The CDR3 loop reads CASSLRGFDQPQHF. The part of the CDR3 DNA that was read is TGTGCCAGCAGCCTAAGGGGATTCGATCAGCCC.

Regarding this clone: The CDR3 goes on 3 residues after the read ends, and that part is filled in from the germline J gene. The sample holds other DNA sequences that translate to the same CDR3. V usage is TRBV7-8 and J usage is TRBJ1-1; 9 positions match TRBD1. J gave up 7 bases and V 5 bases, and 5 bases lay outside the gene matches. This CDR3 has 13 residues. CDR1 and CDR2 (germline): SGHVS, FQNEAQ. The CDR3 loop is CASSLDRGSEAFF. The CDR3 DNA, read in part, is TGTGCCAGCAGCCTAGACAGGGGGAGTGAA.